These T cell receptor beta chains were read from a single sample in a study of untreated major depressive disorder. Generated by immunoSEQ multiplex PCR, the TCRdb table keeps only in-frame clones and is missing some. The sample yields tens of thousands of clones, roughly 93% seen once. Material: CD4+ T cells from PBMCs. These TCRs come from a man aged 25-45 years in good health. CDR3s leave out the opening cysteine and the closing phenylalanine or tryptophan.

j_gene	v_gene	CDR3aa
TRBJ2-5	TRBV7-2	ASSQPHSREETQY
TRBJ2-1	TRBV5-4	ASSLVAGLSSYNEQF
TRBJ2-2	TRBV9	ASSAPGREKNTGELF
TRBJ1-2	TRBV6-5	ASSTGGGSYGYT
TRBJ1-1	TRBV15	ATSTLSWGIGEAF
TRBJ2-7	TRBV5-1	ASSLDATRSGEQY
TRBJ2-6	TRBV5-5	ASSSEPFGANVLT
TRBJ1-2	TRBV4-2	ASSQGLRDRNYGYT
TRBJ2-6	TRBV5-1	ASSFDGGGANVLT
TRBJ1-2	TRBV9	ASSAESRGNYGYT
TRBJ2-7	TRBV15	ATSRDRGEQY
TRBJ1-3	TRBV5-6	ASSPPSPSGNTIY
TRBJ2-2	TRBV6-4	ASSDSSGSGELF
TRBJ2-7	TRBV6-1	ASEPYRDRGNEQY
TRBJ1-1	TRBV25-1	ASSESWRGHTEAF
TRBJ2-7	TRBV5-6	ASAITSGMSEQY
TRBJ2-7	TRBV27	ASSLTGKLYEQY
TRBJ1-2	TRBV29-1	SVEDLVLGQGVYGYT
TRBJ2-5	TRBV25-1	ASSVPTNQETQY
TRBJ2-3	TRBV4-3	ASSQGTSGVLDTQY
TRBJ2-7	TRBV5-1	ASSLVASYEQY
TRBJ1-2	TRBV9	ASSVGIGVGYT
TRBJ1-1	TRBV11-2	ASSLRAGTEAF
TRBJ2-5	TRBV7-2	ASSLQETQY
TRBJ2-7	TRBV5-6	ASSLGGRTYEQY
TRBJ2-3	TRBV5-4	ASSLSGSRDTQY
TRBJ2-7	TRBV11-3	ASSFTRGYEQY
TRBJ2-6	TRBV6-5	ASSYSSVSGANVLT
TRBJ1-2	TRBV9	ASSVAPLGNYGYT
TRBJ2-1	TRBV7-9	ASSPPMASGRASLQF
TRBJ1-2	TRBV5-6	ASRASAVGYT
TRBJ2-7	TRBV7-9	ASSFHPDRGLYEQY
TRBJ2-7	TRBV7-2	ASSPSGSSYEQY
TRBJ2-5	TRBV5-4	ASSQTGGEETQY
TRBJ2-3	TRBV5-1	ASSLGRFSTDTQY
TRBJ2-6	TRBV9	ASSQTYRAGANVLT
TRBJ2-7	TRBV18	ASSPTGLYEQY